These 17 T cell receptor beta chains originate from one sample sequenced in a study of shared clonotypes between healthy human individuals. Repertoires were generated with immunoSEQ multiplex PCR, while TCRdb's copy carries only in-frame clones and drops some. The top ten clones hold 10% to 15% of a sample with roughly 450,000 clones, 75% to 85% of them seen once. The specimen sequenced was PBMCs. The receptor source for this set is a woman aged 40 to 50 in good health. Some clones in this sample may be carry-over from other donors' samples.

This clone was recorded a few times. The rearrangement uses TRBV9 and TRBJ2-7; possibly TRBD1 for D (5 bases). V lost 0 bases and J lost 2, with 21 bases in between. Germline values: CDR1 SGDLS, CDR2 YYNGEE. The CDR3 spans 18 residues. CDR3 residues: CASSVAQRPGPPPYEQYF. The CDR3, as DNA: TGTGCCAGCAGCGTAGCCCAACGACCAGGGCCACCCCCCTACGAGCAGTACTTC.

This sequence joins TRBV18 and TRBJ1-4; D call uncertain. Germline V gene lookup returns CDR1 KGHSH and CDR2 LQKENI. CDR3 length: 16 amino acids. V lost 3 bases to trimming and J lost 3 bases, with 14 bases between them. CDR3 DNA: TGTGCCAGCTCACCTCTAACCCCGGGATCTAATGAAAAACTGTTTTTT. Translated, it gives CASSPLTPGSNEKLFF.

This clone was seen just once. This chain connects TRBV7-8 to TRBJ2-2, with 7 bases that match TRBD2. Germline V gives CDR1 SGHVS, CDR2 FQNEAQ. There are 17 residues in the CDR3. J gave up 0 bases and V 2 bases, and 6 bases lay outside the gene matches. Written as DNA, the CDR3 is TGTGCCAGCAGCTTATTTGGCGGGAGCGCGAACACCGGGGAGCTGTTTTTT. Amino acids: CASSLFGGSANTGELFF.

The chain joins TRBV27 to TRBJ1-1, with 9 positions matching TRBD1. Germline V lookup: CDR1 MNHEY, CDR2 SMNVEV (reference sequence). V lost 10 bases to trimming and J lost 5 bases; unmatched junction nucleotides: 8. This CDR3 has 13 amino acids. The CDR3 loop is CATKTGGRTEAFF. CDR3 bases: TGTGCCACCAAGACAGGGGGGAGGACTGAAGCTTTCTTT.

The V call is TRBV11-2, the J call TRBJ2-7, with D maybe TRBD1 (7 bases). Trimming took 6 bases from V and 6 from J, leaving 12 bases between them. The CDR3 totals 12 residues. In germline, CDR1 is SGHAT, CDR2 FQNNGV. The CDR3 is CASSSQGGEQYF. The CDR3 DNA follows: TGTGCCAGCAGTTCCCAGGGGGGCGAGCAGTACTTC.

This chain links TRBV7-9 with TRBJ1-4, with D perhaps matching TRBD1 (5 bases). Germline V gene data show CDR1 as SEHNR and CDR2 as FQNEAQ (reference sequence). The ends were cut back, 4 bases at V and 1 base at J, with 13 bases in the middle. This CDR3 spans 16 amino acids. DNA for the CDR3: TGTGCCAGCAGCTCCCTGAGGGACGGAACTAATGAAAAACTGTTTTTT. Its translation: CASSSLRDGTNEKLFF.

The chain uses TRBV7-9 and TRBJ1-1, with D possibly being TRBD1 (6 bases). The V gene's germline CDR1 is SEHNR and CDR2 FQNEAQ (reference sequence). V was trimmed by 2 bases and J by 1 base, leaving 11 bases between them. CDR3 length: 15 amino acids. The CDR3 coding sequence is TGTGCCAGCAGCTTAAGACAGGAGGGGAACACTGAAGCTTTCTTT. It encodes CASSLRQEGNTEAFF.

J is TRBJ2-3 and V is TRBV18; TRBD1 might be the D (6 bases). The CDR3 contains 14 residues. Germline V lookup: CDR1 KGHSH, CDR2 LQKENI. V lost 4 bases and J 5 bases, leaving 13 bases between the germline ends. In DNA form, the CDR3 reads TGTGCCAGCTCACGGGCGCGGACAGAAGATACGCAGTATTTT. Translated, it gives CASSRARTEDTQYF.

V and J are TRBV6-1 and TRBJ2-1; no definite D call. Trimming pared 4 bases from V and 1 base from J, leaving 11 bases between. This CDR3 spans 15 amino acids. Germline-derived CDR1 and CDR2 are MNHNS and SASEGT. CDR3 in amino acids: CASSVTDMSYNEQFF. The CDR3 DNA reads TGTGCCAGCAGTGTTACGGATATGTCCTACAATGAGCAGTTCTTC.

V is TRBV4-3 and J is TRBJ1-4; D is uncertain. Germline V gene lookup returns CDR1 LGHNA and CDR2 YSLEER. This CDR3 region has 15 residues. Trimming took 6 bases from V and 13 from J, leaving 24 bases between them. The CDR3 DNA follows: TGCGCCAGCAGTCTTGACGGTGGACCTTCGGAGGGACTGTTTTTT. Its translation is CASSLDGGPSEGLFF.

V gene TRBV6-9 combines with J gene TRBJ2-1; D perhaps matches TRBD1 (5 bases). The CDR3 extends over 18 amino acids. Deletions cut 2 bases from V and 0 bases from J, with 17 bases between. The germline V gene encodes CDR1 MNHGY and CDR2 SVAAGI. CDR3 protein: CASSYPALYRNSYNEQFF. Written as DNA, the CDR3 is TGTGCCAGCAGTTATCCCGCCCTTTACAGGAACTCCTACAATGAGCAGTTCTTC.

J is TRBJ2-1 and V is TRBV19; D possibly corresponds to TRBD2 (5 bases). CDR1 and CDR2 from the germline V gene are LNHDA and SQIVND (reference sequence). The V gene lost 6 bases and the J gene lost 6 bases, with 18 bases spanning the gap. The CDR3 runs 15 residues. DNA of the CDR3: TGTGCCAGTAGATTGCGGAGGCTGGCTGGCAATGAGCAGTTCTTC. Protein: CASRLRRLAGNEQFF.

The gene calls are TRBV7-2 and TRBJ2-5; the match to TRBD2 covers 14 bases. J gave up 2 bases and V 5 bases, and 4 bases lay outside the gene matches. This CDR3 spans 16 amino acids. Per the germline V gene, CDR1 is SGHTA and CDR2 is FQGNSA. This CDR3 is CASSPRLAGGQETQYF. The CDR3 nucleotides read TGTGCCAGCAGCCCAAGACTAGCGGGAGGGCAAGAGACCCAGTACTTC.

This rearrangement joins TRBV5-1 to TRBJ2-1; perhaps TRBD2 as D (6 bases). Germline-derived CDR1 and CDR2 are SGHRS and YFSETQ. The CDR3 runs to 15 residues. V lost 0 bases, J lost 2 bases, and 9 bases lay in between. CDR3 in amino acids: CASSLGVAAYNEQFF. CDR3 in DNA: TGCGCCAGCAGCTTGGGGGTAGCGGCCTACAATGAGCAGTTCTTC.

This clone was observed a few times. V and J are TRBV5-1 and TRBJ2-3; 9 positions agree with TRBD2. This CDR3 region has 15 residues. V gave up 0 bases and J gave up 5 bases; unmatched junction bases: 4. The germline V gene encodes CDR1 SGHRS and CDR2 YFSETQ. CDR3 in DNA: TGCGCCAGCAGCTTGGGCGGGAGGGCGGTAGATACGCAGTATTTT. Its translation is CASSLGGRAVDTQYF. Full variable domain (outside the CDR3, taken from reference TRBV5-1 and TRBJ2-3): KAGVTQTPRYLIKTRGQQVTLSCSPISGHRSVSWYQQTPGQGLQFLFEYFSETQRNKGNFPGRFSGRQFSNSRSEMNVSTLELGDSALYLCASSLGGRAVDTQYFGPGTRLTVL.

The chain has TRBV27 and TRBJ2-1; 12 nucleotides align to TRBD2. This CDR3 spans 16 amino acids. Germline V gene data show CDR1 as MNHEY and CDR2 as SMNVEV (reference sequence). J was trimmed by 9 bases and V by 5 bases; bases with no gene match: 11. As DNA, the CDR3 is TGTGCCAGCAGTCCGACCCTAGCGGGAGGGCCGGTTGAGCAGTTCTTC. This codes for CASSPTLAGGPVEQFF.

In its sample, this clone was seen a few times. The CDR3 DNA reads TGCGCCAGCAGCTTGGGGGAGGGTAGTGGCTATGGCTACACCTTC. Translation: CASSLGEGSGYGYTF. The V gene is TRBV5-1, the J gene TRBJ1-2; D not certain. CDR3 length: 15 residues. The V end lost 0 bases, the J end lost 4 bases, and 13 bases lay between the germline ends. The germline V gene encodes CDR1 SGHRS and CDR2 YFSETQ.